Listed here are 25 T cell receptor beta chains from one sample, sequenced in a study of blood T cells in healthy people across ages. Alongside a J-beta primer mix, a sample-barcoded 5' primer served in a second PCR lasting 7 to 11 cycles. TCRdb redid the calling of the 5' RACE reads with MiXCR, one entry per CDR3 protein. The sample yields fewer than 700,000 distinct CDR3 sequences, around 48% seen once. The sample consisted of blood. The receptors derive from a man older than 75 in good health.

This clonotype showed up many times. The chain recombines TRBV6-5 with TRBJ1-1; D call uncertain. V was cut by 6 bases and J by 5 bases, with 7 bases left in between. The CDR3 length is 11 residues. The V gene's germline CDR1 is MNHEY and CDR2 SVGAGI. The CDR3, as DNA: TGTGCCAGCAGAGGTGGGACTGAAGCTTTCTTT. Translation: CASRGGTEAFF.

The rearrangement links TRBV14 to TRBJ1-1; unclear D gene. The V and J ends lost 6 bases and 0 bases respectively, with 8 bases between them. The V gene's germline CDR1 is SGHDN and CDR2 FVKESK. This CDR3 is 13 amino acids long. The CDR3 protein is CASRAEMNTEAFF. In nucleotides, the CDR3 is TGTGCCAGCAGAGCCGAGATGAACACTGAAGCTTTCTTT.

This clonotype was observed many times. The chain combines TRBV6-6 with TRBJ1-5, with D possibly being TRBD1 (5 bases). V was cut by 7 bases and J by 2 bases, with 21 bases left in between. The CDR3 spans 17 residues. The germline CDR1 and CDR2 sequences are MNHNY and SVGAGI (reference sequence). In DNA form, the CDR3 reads TGTGCCAGCATTGCCCGGGCCCAGGGAGGGGGCAATCAGCCCCAGCATTTT. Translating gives CASIARAQGGGNQPQHF.

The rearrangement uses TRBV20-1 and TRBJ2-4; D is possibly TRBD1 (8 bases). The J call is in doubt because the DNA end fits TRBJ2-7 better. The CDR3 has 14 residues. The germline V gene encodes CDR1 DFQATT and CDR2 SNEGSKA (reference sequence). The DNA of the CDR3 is TGCAGTGCTAGAGGTCGGACAGGGAGGGGCGAGCAGTACTTC. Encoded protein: CSARGRTGRGEQYF.

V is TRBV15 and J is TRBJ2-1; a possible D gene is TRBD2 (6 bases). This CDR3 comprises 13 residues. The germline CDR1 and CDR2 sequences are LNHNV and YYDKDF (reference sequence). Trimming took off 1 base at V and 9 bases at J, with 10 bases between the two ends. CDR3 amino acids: CATSRAWEAEQFF. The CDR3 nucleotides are TGTGCCACCAGCAGAGCTTGGGAGGCTGAGCAGTTCTTC.

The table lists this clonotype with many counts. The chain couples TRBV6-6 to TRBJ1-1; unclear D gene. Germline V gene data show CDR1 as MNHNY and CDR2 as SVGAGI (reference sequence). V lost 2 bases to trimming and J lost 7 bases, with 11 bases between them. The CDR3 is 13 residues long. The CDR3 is CASSYGSEIEAFF. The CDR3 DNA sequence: TGTGCCAGCAGTTACGGGTCGGAGATTGAAGCTTTCTTT.

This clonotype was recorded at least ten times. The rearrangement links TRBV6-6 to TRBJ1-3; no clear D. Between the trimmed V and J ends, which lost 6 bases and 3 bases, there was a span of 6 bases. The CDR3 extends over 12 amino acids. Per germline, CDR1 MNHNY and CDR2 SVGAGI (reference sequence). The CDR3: CASSLGGNTIYF. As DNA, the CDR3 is TGTGCCAGCAGCTTAGGTGGAAACACCATATATTTT.

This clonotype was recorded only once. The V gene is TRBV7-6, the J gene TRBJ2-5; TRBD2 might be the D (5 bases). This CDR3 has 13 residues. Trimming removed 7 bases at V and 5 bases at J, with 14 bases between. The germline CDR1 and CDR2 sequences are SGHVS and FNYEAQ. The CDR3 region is CASIRDLQETQYF. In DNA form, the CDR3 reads TGTGCCAGCATACGGGATCTCCAGGAGACCCAGTACTTC.

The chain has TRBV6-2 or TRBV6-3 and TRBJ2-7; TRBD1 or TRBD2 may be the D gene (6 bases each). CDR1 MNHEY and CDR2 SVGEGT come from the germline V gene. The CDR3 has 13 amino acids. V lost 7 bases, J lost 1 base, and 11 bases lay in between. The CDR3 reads CASTPGASYEQYF. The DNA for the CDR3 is TGTGCCAGCACGCCGGGGGCATCCTACGAGCAGTACTTC.

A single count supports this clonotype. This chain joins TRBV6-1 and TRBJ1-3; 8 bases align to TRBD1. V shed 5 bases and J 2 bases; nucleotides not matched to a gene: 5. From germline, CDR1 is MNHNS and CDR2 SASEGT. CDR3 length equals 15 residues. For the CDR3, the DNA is TGTGCCAGCAGTTCGCCGACAGGGGCTGGAAACACCATATATTTT. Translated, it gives CASSSPTGAGNTIYF.

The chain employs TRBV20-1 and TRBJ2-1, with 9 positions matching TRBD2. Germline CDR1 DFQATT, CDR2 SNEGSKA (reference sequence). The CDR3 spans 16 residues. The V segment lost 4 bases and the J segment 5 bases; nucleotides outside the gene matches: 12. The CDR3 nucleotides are TGCAGTGCTAACGGTGGGTATAGCGGGAGCGACAATGAGCAGTTCTTC. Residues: CSANGGYSGSDNEQFF.

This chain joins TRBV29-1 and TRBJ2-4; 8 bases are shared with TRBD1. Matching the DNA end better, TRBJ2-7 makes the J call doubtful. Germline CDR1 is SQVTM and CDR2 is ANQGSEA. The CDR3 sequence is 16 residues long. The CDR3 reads CSVSDPATGEVGEQYF. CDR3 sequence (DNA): TGCAGCGTTTCAGACCCAGCGACAGGGGAGGTCGGCGAGCAGTACTTC.

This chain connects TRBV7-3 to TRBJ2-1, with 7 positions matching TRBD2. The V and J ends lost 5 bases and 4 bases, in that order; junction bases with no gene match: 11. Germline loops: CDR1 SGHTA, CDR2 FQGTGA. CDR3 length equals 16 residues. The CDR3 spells CASSQNGGSSYNEQFF. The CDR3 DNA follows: TGTGCCAGCAGCCAAAACGGCGGGAGCTCGTACAATGAGCAGTTCTTC.

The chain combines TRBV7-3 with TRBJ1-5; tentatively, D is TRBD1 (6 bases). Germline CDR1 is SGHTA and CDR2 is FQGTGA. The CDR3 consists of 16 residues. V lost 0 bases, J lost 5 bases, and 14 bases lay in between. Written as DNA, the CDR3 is TGTGCCAGCAGCTTAACGAAGCAGGGGAGACATCAGCCCCAGCATTTT. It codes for CASSLTKQGRHQPQHF.

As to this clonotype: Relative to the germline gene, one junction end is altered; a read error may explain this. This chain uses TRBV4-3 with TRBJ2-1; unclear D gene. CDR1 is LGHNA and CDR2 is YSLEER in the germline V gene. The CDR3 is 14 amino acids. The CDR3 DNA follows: TGCGCCAGCCGCCAAGCCTCCGTCTACAATGAGCAGTTCTTC. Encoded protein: CASRQASVYNEQFF.

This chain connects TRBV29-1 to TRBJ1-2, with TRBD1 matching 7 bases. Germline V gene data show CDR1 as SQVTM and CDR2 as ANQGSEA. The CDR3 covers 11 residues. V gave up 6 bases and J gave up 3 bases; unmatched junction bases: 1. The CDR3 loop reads CSVGQDYGYTF. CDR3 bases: TGCAGCGTCGGACAGGACTATGGCTACACCTTC.

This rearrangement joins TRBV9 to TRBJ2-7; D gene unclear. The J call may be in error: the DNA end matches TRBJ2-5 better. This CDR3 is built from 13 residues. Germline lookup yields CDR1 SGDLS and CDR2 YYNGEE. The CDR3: CASSVGVRETQYF. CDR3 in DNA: TGTGCCAGCAGCGTAGGCGTCAGGGAGACCCAGTACTTC.

The CDR3 DNA is TGTGCCAGCAGACGACTAGCGGTAAGCTCCTACGAGCAGTACTTC. Amino acids: CASRRLAVSSYEQYF. This chain joins TRBV6-2 or TRBV6-3 and TRBJ2-7; 9 positions match TRBD2. CDR1 MNHEY and CDR2 SVGEGT come from the germline V gene. J gave up 0 bases and V 6 bases, and 6 bases lay outside the gene matches. The CDR3 contains 15 residues.

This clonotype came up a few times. CDR3 nucleotide sequence: TGCAGCGTGCTCCTCGGAGCCGGTACGCAGTATTTT. Protein product: CSVLLGAGTQYF. The V call is TRBV29-1, the J call TRBJ2-3, with D hard to call. The germline gives CDR1 SQVTM, CDR2 ANQGSEA. This CDR3 region has 12 residues. The V and J ends lost 6 bases and 8 bases respectively, with 15 bases between them.

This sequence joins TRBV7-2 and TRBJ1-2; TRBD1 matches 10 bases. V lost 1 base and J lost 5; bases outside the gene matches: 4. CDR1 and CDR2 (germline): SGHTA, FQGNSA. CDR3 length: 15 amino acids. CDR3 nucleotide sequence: TGTGCCAGCAGCTTAGGGCCGGGACAGGGGTATGGCTACACCTTC. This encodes CASSLGPGQGYGYTF.

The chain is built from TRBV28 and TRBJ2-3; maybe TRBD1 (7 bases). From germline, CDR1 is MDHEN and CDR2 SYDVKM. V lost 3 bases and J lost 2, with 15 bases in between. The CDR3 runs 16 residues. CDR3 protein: CASSFAGGSYTDTQYF. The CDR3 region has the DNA TGTGCCAGCAGTTTTGCAGGGGGGTCTTACACAGATACGCAGTATTTT.

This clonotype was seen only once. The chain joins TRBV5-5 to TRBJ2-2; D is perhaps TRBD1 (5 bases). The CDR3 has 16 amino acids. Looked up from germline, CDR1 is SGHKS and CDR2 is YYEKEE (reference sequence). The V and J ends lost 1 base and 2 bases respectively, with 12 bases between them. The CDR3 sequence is CASSLRQTFNTGELFF. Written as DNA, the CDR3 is TGTGCCAGCAGCTTGCGACAGACGTTTAACACCGGGGAGCTGTTTTTT.

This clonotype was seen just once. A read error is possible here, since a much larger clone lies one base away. CDR3 in DNA: TGTGCCAGTATTGCCGGGACGTTCAACGAGCAGTACTTC. It yields the protein CASIAGTFNEQYF. The chain couples TRBV19 to TRBJ2-7, with D perhaps assigned TRBD1 or TRBD2 (5 bases each). In germline, CDR1 is LNHDA, CDR2 SQIVND (reference sequence). The V gene lost 7 bases and the J gene lost 5 bases, with 15 bases spanning the gap. This CDR3 contains 13 residues.

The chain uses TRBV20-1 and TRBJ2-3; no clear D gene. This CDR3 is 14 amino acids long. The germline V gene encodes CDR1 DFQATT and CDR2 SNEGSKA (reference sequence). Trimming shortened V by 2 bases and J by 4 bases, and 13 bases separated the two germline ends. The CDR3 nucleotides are TGCAGTGCTAGACTGGGTGGATCGGCAGATACGCAGTATTTT. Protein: CSARLGGSADTQYF.

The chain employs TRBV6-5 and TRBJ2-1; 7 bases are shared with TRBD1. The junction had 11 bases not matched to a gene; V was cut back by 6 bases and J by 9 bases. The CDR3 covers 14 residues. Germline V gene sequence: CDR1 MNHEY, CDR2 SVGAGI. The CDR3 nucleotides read TGTGCCAGCAGAGCTGGGACAGAATTTGGTGAGCAGTTCTTC. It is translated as CASRAGTEFGEQFF.